This T cell receptor beta chain was sequenced for a study of response to subunit inactivated influenza vaccine. Germline assignment: CDR1 SQVTM and CDR2 ANQGSEA. The CDR3 totals 11 residues. V lost 7 bases, J lost 5 bases, and 10 bases lay in between. Study conclusions and caveats: Authors suggested seasonal influenza vaccinations each recruit few new T cells.

TCRdb ran MiXCR on the RT-PCR reads and lists one entry per CDR3 protein. The repertoire holds hundreds of thousands of distinct CDR3 sequences, with 6.5% to 8% as singletons. This clonotype was counted between two and nine times. The antigen remains undetermined. The sequencing here drew on PBMCs from blood, taken less than 30 months after vaccination. The TCR was taken from a man between 45 and 75 years old who received an inactivated influenza vaccine. V is TRBV29-1 and J is TRBJ2-3; D unresolved. The CDR3: CSAKVLDTQYF. The DNA for the CDR3 is TGCAGCGCAAAGGTCCTAGATACGCAGTATTTT.